The 23 T cell receptor beta chains given below trace back to one sample, sequenced in a study of T cell responses to AZD1222 COVID-19 vaccine. The table came from immunoSEQ multiplex PCR; TCRdb's copy has only in-frame clones and leaves some out. This sample has more than 85,000 clones, with 85% to 90% found just once. Sequenced material: peripheral blood, taken on day 0 of AZD1222 vaccination. The receptors here all came from an adult in good health.

The chain uses TRBV28 and TRBJ2-7; 10 bases agree with TRBD1. The V gene's germline CDR1 is MDHEN and CDR2 SYDVKM. With V trimmed by 5 bases and J by 5 bases, 9 bases remained unmatched. The CDR3 has 15 residues. CDR3 coding DNA: TGTGCCAGCAGTGCTCCGGGACAGGGGTCCCACGAGCAGTACTTC. This gives the protein CASSAPGQGSHEQYF.

V is TRBV4-2 and J is TRBJ1-4; no clear D. The germline V and J ends were trimmed by 1 base and 7 bases, with 13 bases remaining between them. This CDR3 is built from 15 residues. Germline assignment: CDR1 LGHNA and CDR2 YNFKEQ. CDR3 sequence reads: CASSQVKTVTEKLFF. The CDR3 DNA sequence: TGTGCCAGCAGCCAAGTTAAGACGGTGACTGAAAAACTGTTTTTT.

The J gene is TRBJ1-1, the V gene TRBV14, with D unclear. Per the germline V gene, CDR1 is SGHDN and CDR2 is FVKESK. The CDR3 has 13 residues. Trimming pared 1 base from V and 5 bases from J, leaving 8 bases between. The chain's CDR3 is CASSQASRTEAFF. The CDR3 DNA sequence: TGTGCCAGCAGCCAAGCCTCCCGTACTGAAGCTTTCTTT.

This chain joins TRBV11-2 and TRBJ2-1; the D is unclear. CDR3 size: 15 residues. V lost 3 bases, J lost 7 bases, and 16 bases lay in between. CDR1 is SGHAT, CDR2 FQNNGV, per germline. This chain's CDR3 is CASSLGNFRMNEQFF. The CDR3 DNA sequence: TGTGCCAGCAGCTTGGGGAACTTTAGAATGAATGAGCAGTTCTTC.

This chain joins TRBV2 and TRBJ2-7; no reliable D call. Germline assignment: CDR1 SNHLY and CDR2 FYNNEI. This CDR3 is 12 amino acids long. The V end was cut by 1 base, the J end by 4 bases, with 5 bases between. The CDR3 loop is CASSEGMYEQYF. CDR3 nucleotides: TGTGCCAGCAGTGAAGGGATGTACGAGCAGTACTTC. Filled out from reference TRBV2 and TRBJ2-7, the complete variable domain reads EPEVTQTPSHQVTQMGQEVILRCVPISNHLYFYWYRQILGQKVEFLVSFYNNEISEKSEIFDDQFSVERPDGSNFTLKIRSTKLEDSAMYFCASSEGMYEQYFGPGTRLTVT.

This chain links TRBV5-6 with TRBJ2-7, with D perhaps TRBD2 (5 bases). Germline CDR1 SGHDT, CDR2 YYEEEE. The V and J ends lost 6 bases and 7 bases respectively, with 20 bases between them. The CDR3 runs to 14 residues. This CDR3 is CASTPRGRTGEQYF. CDR3 nucleotides: TGTGCCAGCACTCCCCGGGGAAGGACGGGGGAGCAGTACTTC.

This clone showed up just a few times. The chain couples TRBV9 to TRBJ1-5, with 7 bases lining up with TRBD1. Germline CDR1 reads SGDLS; CDR2 reads YYNGEE. CDR3 length: 15 residues. V dropped 0 bases and J dropped 3; count of bases not matched to a gene: 3. The CDR3 nucleotides read TGTGCCAGCAGCGTAGCAGGGGGGATCAATCAGCCCCAGCATTTT. Its protein is CASSVAGGINQPQHF.

Points on this clone: The junction shows a germline mismatch at one end, possibly a read error. This sample includes further DNA sequences coding for the same CDR3. The chain couples TRBV11-2 to TRBJ2-7, with D unresolved. CDR3 length equals 12 residues. Germline V gene data show CDR1 as SGHAT and CDR2 as FQNNGV. This chain's CDR3 is CASSFSRPEQYF. The CDR3 DNA is TGTGCCAGCAGCTTCTCGAGGCCCGAGCAGTACTTT.

V is TRBV6-5 and J is TRBJ1-5, with D possibly TRBD1 on 5 matching bases. V lost 6 bases and J lost 0, with 12 bases in between. This CDR3 contains 15 residues. From germline, CDR1 is MNHEY and CDR2 SVGAGI. For the CDR3, the DNA is TGTGCCAGCAGCACAGGTTGGGATAGCAATCAGCCCCAGCATTTT. Translating gives CASSTGWDSNQPQHF.

The chain employs TRBV4-1 and TRBJ1-1, with D possibly being TRBD1 (6 bases). The germline V and J ends were trimmed by 0 bases and 7 bases, with 15 bases remaining between them. The germline gives CDR1 MGHRA, CDR2 YSYEKL. There are 15 residues in the CDR3. The CDR3 protein is CASSQDGQGINEAFF. DNA for the CDR3: TGCGCCAGCAGCCAAGATGGGCAGGGGATTAATGAAGCTTTCTTT.

This sequence joins TRBV5-4 and TRBJ1-1; D remains unclear. CDR1 is SGHNT and CDR2 is YYREEE in the germline V gene (reference sequence). Deletions cut 6 bases from V and 1 base from J, with 10 bases between. CDR3 length: 13 amino acids. CDR3 protein: CASTDDPNTEAFF. DNA for the CDR3: TGTGCCAGCACCGACGATCCGAACACTGAAGCTTTCTTT.

The J gene is TRBJ2-1, the V gene TRBV6-4; 8 bases align to TRBD1. Germline CDR1 MRHNA, CDR2 SNTAGT. This CDR3 contains 16 residues. The V gene end was trimmed by 2 bases and the J gene end by 4 bases; junction bases not matched to a gene: 7. The CDR3 DNA follows: TGTGCCAGCAGTGACAACCCCGGACAGGGATACAATGAGCAGTTCTTC. Protein product: CASSDNPGQGYNEQFF.

The chain couples TRBV18 to TRBJ1-1; D remains ambiguous. Germline V CDR1 and CDR2: KGHSH, LQKENI. The ends were cut back, 6 bases at V and 3 bases at J, with 14 bases in the middle. The length of the CDR3 is 14 residues. The chain's CDR3 is CASSAPKGHTEAFF. The DNA of the CDR3 is TGTGCCAGCTCCGCACCTAAAGGGCACACTGAAGCTTTCTTT.

The chain has TRBV27 and TRBJ1-5; D remains unclear. CDR3 size: 13 residues. The V gene's germline CDR1 is MNHEY and CDR2 SMNVEV (reference sequence). V lost 4 bases and J 0 bases, leaving 4 bases between the germline ends. The CDR3 protein is CASSWDSNQPQHF. For the CDR3, the DNA is TGTGCCAGCAGTTGGGATAGCAATCAGCCCCAGCATTTT.

This sequence joins TRBV10-3 and TRBJ1-6, with no clear D. CDR1 ENHRY and CDR2 SYGVKD come from the germline V gene. The CDR3 loop spans 15 amino acids. V dropped 2 bases and J dropped 6 bases, with 11 bases sitting between them. The CDR3 sequence is CAISEGTELNSPLHF. CDR3 coding DNA: TGTGCCATCAGTGAGGGAACAGAACTTAATTCACCCCTCCACTTT.

The CDR3 reads CASSYLRHTNTEAFF. The CDR3 DNA reads as TGTGCCAGCAGTTACCTCAGACATACGAACACTGAAGCTTTCTTT. The chain links TRBV6-5 to TRBJ1-1; the D is unclear. V lost 2 bases to trimming and J lost 1 base, with 11 bases between them. CDR1 is MNHEY and CDR2 is SVGAGI in the germline V gene. The CDR3 is made up of 15 amino acids.

J is TRBJ2-2 and V is TRBV11-3, with TRBD2 matching over 8 bases. V was clipped by 5 bases and J by 3 bases; unmatched bases: 5. CDR1 is SGHNT, CDR2 YENEEA, per germline. The CDR3 has 15 residues. The CDR3, as DNA: TGTGCCAGCAGCAAGCGGGGGCGGGACACCGGGGAGCTGTTTTTT. It specifies CASSKRGRDTGELFF.

For the CDR3, the DNA is TGTGCCAGCAGCTCCTACAGGGGGCAAGGCTACACCTTC. This encodes CASSSYRGQGYTF. The J gene is TRBJ1-2, the V gene TRBV13, with 9 positions matching TRBD1. The V segment lost 4 bases and the J segment 8 bases; nucleotides outside the gene matches: 5. Germline lookup yields CDR1 PRHDT and CDR2 FYEKMQ (reference sequence). This CDR3 is 13 amino acids long.

J is TRBJ1-2 and V is TRBV19, with D possibly TRBD1 on 5 matching bases. Germline-derived CDR1 and CDR2 are LNHDA and SQIVND (reference sequence). The V and J ends lost 6 bases and 3 bases respectively, with 17 bases between them. This CDR3 spans 15 amino acids. The DNA for the CDR3 is TGTGCCAGTAGCCCATCCGGTTCGGGGGACTATGGCTACACCTTC. It translates to CASSPSGSGDYGYTF.

This chain joins TRBV7-2 and TRBJ2-5; 12 bases align to TRBD1. The CDR3 is 16 residues long. From germline, CDR1 is SGHTA and CDR2 FQGNSA. Losses at the gene ends were 1 base for V and 5 bases for J; bases not matched to a gene: 5. The CDR3: CASSLGDRGHGETQYF. CDR3 DNA sequence: TGTGCCAGCAGCTTAGGGGACAGGGGGCATGGGGAGACCCAGTACTTC.

The V gene is TRBV7-9, the J gene TRBJ1-1; tentatively, D is TRBD1 (5 bases). Germline CDR1 reads SEHNR; CDR2 reads FQNEAQ (reference sequence). CDR3 size: 15 residues. Trimming left V 2 bases short and J 0 bases short, with 10 bases between. The DNA for the CDR3 is TGTGCCAGCAGCTTAATGGGGACGGTGAACACTGAAGCTTTCTTT. Translating gives CASSLMGTVNTEAFF.

This chain joins TRBV11-2 and TRBJ2-2; D ambiguous. Germline V gene lookup returns CDR1 SGHAT and CDR2 FQNNGV. Trimming cost V 1 base and J 4 bases, with 4 bases left between them. This CDR3 comprises 13 residues. The CDR3 DNA follows: TGTGCCAGCAGCTTAGCCGCCACCGGGGAGCTGTTTTTT. Its protein is CASSLAATGELFF. The complete variable domain, with remaining parts taken from reference TRBV11-2 and TRBJ2-2, reads EAGVAQSPRYKIIEKRQSVAFWCNPISGHATLYWYQQILGQGPKLLIQFQNNGVVDDSQLPKDRFSAERLKGVDSTLKIQPAKLEDSAVYLCASSLAATGELFFGEGSRLTVL.

This sequence joins TRBV5-1 and TRBJ1-5; D ambiguous. CDR1 is SGHRS and CDR2 is YFSETQ in the germline V gene. There are 13 residues in the CDR3. The V gene lost 5 bases and the J gene lost 4 bases, with 10 bases spanning the gap. The CDR3, as DNA: TGCGCCAGCAGTATTGAAGGGAATCAGCCCCAGCATTTT. Translating gives CASSIEGNQPQHF.